This TCR beta chain appears in the sequencing data of a study of blood T cell repertoires in COVID-19. Study-level background: From the United States, Italy and Spain came samples of acute and convalescent COVID-19.

TCRdb's table, derived via immunoSEQ multiplex PCR, lists solely in-frame clones and lacks some. The top ten clones hold 2% to 2.5% of a sample with about 260,000 clones, roughly 88% of them seen once. What was sequenced was PBMCs or T cells enriched from blood (not recorded which). The receptor's source is a woman aged 45-65 years who had recovered from COVID-19.

The CDR3 region has the DNA TGTGCCAGCAGACCTTTAGCGGGGGGGTCCTCCTACAATGAGCAGTTCTTC. It codes for CASRPLAGGSSYNEQFF. V and J are TRBV7-2 and TRBJ2-1; 11 nucleotides match TRBD2. Trimming removed 6 bases from V and 0 bases from J; junction bases left unmatched: 7. The CDR3 extends over 17 amino acids. The V gene's germline CDR1 is SGHTA and CDR2 FQGNSA.